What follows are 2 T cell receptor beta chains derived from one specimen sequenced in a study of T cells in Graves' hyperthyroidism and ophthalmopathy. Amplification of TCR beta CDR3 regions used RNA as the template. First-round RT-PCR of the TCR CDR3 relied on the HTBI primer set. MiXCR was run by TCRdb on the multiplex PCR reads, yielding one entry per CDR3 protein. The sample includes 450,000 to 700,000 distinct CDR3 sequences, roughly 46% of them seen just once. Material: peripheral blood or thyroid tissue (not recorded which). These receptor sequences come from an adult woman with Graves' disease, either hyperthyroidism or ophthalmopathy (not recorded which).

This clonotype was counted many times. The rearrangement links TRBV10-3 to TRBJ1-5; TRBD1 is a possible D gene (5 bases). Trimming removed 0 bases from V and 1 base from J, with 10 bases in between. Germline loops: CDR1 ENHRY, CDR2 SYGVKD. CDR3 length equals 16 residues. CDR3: CAISESPRESNQPQHF. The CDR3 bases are TGTGCCATCAGTGAGTCACCCAGGGAAAGCAATCAGCCCCAGCATTTT.

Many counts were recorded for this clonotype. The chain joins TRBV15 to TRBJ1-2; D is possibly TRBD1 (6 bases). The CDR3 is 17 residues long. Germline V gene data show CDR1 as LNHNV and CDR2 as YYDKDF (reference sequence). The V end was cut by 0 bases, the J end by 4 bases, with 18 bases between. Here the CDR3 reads CATSRDRLGGASYGYTF. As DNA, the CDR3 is TGTGCCACCAGCAGAGATAGGTTGGGGGGCGCTTCCTATGGCTACACCTTC.